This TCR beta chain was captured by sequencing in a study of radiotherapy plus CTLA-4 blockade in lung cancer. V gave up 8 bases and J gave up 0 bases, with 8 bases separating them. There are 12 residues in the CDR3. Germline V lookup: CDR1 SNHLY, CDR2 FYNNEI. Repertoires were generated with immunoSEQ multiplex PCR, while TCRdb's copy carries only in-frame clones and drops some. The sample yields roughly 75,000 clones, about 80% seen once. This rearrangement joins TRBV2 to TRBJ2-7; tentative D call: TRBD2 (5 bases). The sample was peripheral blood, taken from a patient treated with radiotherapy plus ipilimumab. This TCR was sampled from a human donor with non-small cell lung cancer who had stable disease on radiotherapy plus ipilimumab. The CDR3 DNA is TGTGCCAGCCCCCGGGACTCCTACGAGCAGTACTTC. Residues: CASPRDSYEQYF.